Shown below are 25 T cell receptor beta chains from a single sample sequenced in a study of blood T cells in healthy people across ages (dated by TCRdb to the mid-2010s). Library creation used 5' RACE. These reads were obtained on an Illumina HiSeq 2500. A second PCR of roughly 7 to 11 cycles was run with a J-beta primer mix and a sample-barcoded 5' primer. In TCRdb, the public reads were trimmed at Q25 with fastp and aligned with MiXCR, with productive beta chains retained. Rows with one shared CDR3 protein collapse into an entry with the most common genes and DNA. For this sample the table gives about 580,000 distinct CDR3 sequences, of which about 45% were detected only once. The ten most abundant clones make up approximately 23% of the sample. Sequencing used blood. The origin of the receptors is a man of 80 years or more in good health.

This sequence joins TRBV14 and TRBJ2-2, with D uncertain. Germline V gene sequence: CDR1 SGHDN, CDR2 FVKESK. Trimming cost V 0 bases and J 3 bases, with 14 bases left between them. CDR3 size: 17 residues. Written as DNA, the CDR3 is TGTGCCAGCAGCCAAGAGGAAGATGAGTTGGACACCGGGGAGCTGTTTTTT. Translation gives CASSQEEDELDTGELFF.

The chain employs TRBV20-1 and TRBJ1-1; D is perhaps TRBD1 (5 bases). This CDR3 has 11 residues. Germline values: CDR1 DFQATT, CDR2 SNEGSKA (reference sequence). The ends were cut back, 6 bases at V and 6 bases at J, with 11 bases in the middle. CDR3 nucleotide sequence: TGCAGTGCGTTCAGGGTTTCTGAAGCTTTCTTT. Translated: CSAFRVSEAFF.

The rearrangement joins TRBV7-2 to TRBJ2-7; the match to TRBD2 covers 9 bases. This CDR3 region has 15 residues. V lost 3 bases, J lost 4 bases, and 7 bases stayed unmatched. The germline CDR1 and CDR2 sequences are SGHTA and FQGNSA. CDR3 loop: CASSFGSGGPYEQYF. The DNA for the CDR3 is TGTGCCAGCAGCTTTGGGAGCGGGGGGCCTTACGAGCAGTACTTC.

The rearrangement joins TRBV27 to TRBJ1-1; D unresolved. The CDR3 has 13 amino acids. Germline V gene lookup returns CDR1 MNHEY and CDR2 SMNVEV (reference sequence). Trimming took 6 bases from V and 7 from J, leaving 15 bases between them. CDR3 bases: TGTGCCAGCAGCCTACAAGGGAAGAGTGAAGCTTTCTTT. Its translation: CASSLQGKSEAFF.

The chain joins TRBV25-1 to TRBJ1-6; TRBD1 might be the D (5 bases). Looked up from germline, CDR1 is MGHDK and CDR2 is SYGVNS. Trimming left V 8 bases short and J 5 bases short, with 13 bases between. This CDR3 comprises 14 residues. The DNA for the CDR3 is TGTGCCAGCCGTCGTGGGACCAATAATTCACCCCTCCACTTT. It specifies CASRRGTNNSPLHF.

This chain uses TRBV6-2 or TRBV6-3 with TRBJ2-7; a possible D gene is TRBD2 (6 bases). Germline lookup yields CDR1 MNHEY and CDR2 SVGEGT. The V end lost 7 bases, the J end lost 7 bases, and 11 bases lay between the germline ends. CDR3 length equals 11 residues. The CDR3 DNA reads as TGTGCCAGCAACCACGGGGGTGAGCAGTACTTC. Translation gives CASNHGGEQYF.

This chain connects TRBV6-2 or TRBV6-3 to TRBJ1-2; 8 nucleotides align to TRBD1. Germline CDR1 and CDR2: MNHEY and SVGEGT. This CDR3 has 13 amino acids. V trimming: 2 bases; J trimming: 7 bases; junction bases outside the gene matches: 3. CDR3 sequence reads: CASSYLQGAGYTF. CDR3 coding DNA: TGTGCCAGCAGTTACCTCCAGGGGGCTGGCTACACCTTC.

A few counts support this clonotype. V usage is TRBV7-3 and J usage is TRBJ2-3; D call uncertain. From germline, CDR1 is SGHTA and CDR2 FQGTGA. V lost 5 bases, J lost 0 bases, and 9 bases lay in between. The CDR3 extends over 14 amino acids. Here the CDR3 reads CASSVDTSTDTQYF. CDR3 sequence (DNA): TGTGCCAGCAGCGTCGATACTAGCACAGATACGCAGTATTTT.

V gene TRBV7-9 combines with J gene TRBJ1-2; no clear D gene. The ends were cut back, 0 bases at V and 6 bases at J, with 8 bases in the middle. Germline V gene sequence: CDR1 SEHNR, CDR2 FQNEAQ (reference sequence). CDR3 length: 13 residues. Here the CDR3 DNA reads TGTGCCAGCAGCTTAGCAACAGCGGATGGCTACACCTTC. Encoded protein: CASSLATADGYTF.

This chain joins TRBV7-2 and TRBJ2-7, with D unresolved. Trimming removed 2 bases from V and 0 bases from J, with 11 bases in between. The CDR3 runs 15 residues. From germline, CDR1 is SGHTA and CDR2 FQGNSA. In DNA form, the CDR3 reads TGTGCCAGCAGCTTAAGGCAAACATCCTCCTACGAGCAGTACTTC. Encoded protein: CASSLRQTSSYEQYF. The full variable domain, rest sourced from reference TRBV7-2 and TRBJ2-7, is GAGVSQSPSNKVTEKGKDVELRCDPISGHTALYWYRQSLGQGLEFLIYFQGNSAPDKSGLPSDRFSAERTGGSVSTLTIQRTQQEDSAVYLCASSLRQTSSYEQYFGPGTRLTVT.

This chain uses TRBV20-1 with TRBJ2-1; TRBD2 matches 9 bases. The CDR3 runs 17 residues. The germline V gene has CDR1 DFQATT and CDR2 SNEGSKA (reference sequence). With 6 bases clipped from V and 0 bases from J, the junction kept 12 bases outside the gene matches. This CDR3 reads CSAHLTSGLSSYNEQFF. CDR3 sequence (DNA): TGCAGTGCACACCTGACTAGCGGCCTGAGCTCCTACAATGAGCAGTTCTTC.

This clonotype was counted only a few times. The chain employs TRBV4-3 and TRBJ2-7; 9 bases agree with TRBD2. TRBJ2-5 explains the end of the DNA better; the J call may be wrong. The germline V gene encodes CDR1 LGHNA and CDR2 YSLEER. The CDR3 loop spans 15 amino acids. For the CDR3, the DNA is TGCGCCAGCAGCCCCCAACTAGCGGGTACGGAGACCCAGTACTTC. Its protein is CASSPQLAGTETQYF.

This sequence joins TRBV5-1 and TRBJ1-2, with TRBD1 identical over 9 bases. Germline CDR1 and CDR2: SGHRS and YFSETQ. Germline trimming cut 4 bases from V and 8 bases from J; bases unmatched to any gene: 15. This CDR3 region has 16 residues. The CDR3 nucleotides are TGCGCCAGCAGCCCGGAGGACAGGGGCCCATCGAGGGGCTACACCTTC. Its translation is CASSPEDRGPSRGYTF.

This chain links TRBV6-5 with TRBJ2-2; weak D call: TRBD2 (6 bases). The CDR3 runs to 15 residues. Germline V gene lookup returns CDR1 MNHEY and CDR2 SVGAGI. V lost 6 bases to trimming and J lost 0 bases, with 11 bases between them. The CDR3 loop reads CASSRGLTNTGELFF. The CDR3 region has the DNA TGTGCCAGCAGCCGGGGACTTACGAACACCGGGGAGCTGTTTTTT.

V and J are TRBV29-1 and TRBJ2-6; no definite D call. Looked up from germline, CDR1 is SQVTM and CDR2 is ANQGSEA. V lost 5 bases and J lost 5, with 4 bases in between. The CDR3 contains 11 residues. The CDR3 here is CSVYRANVLTF. Here the CDR3 DNA reads TGCAGCGTTTACAGGGCCAACGTCCTGACTTTC.

The CDR3 reads CATSSGPNYEQYF. CDR3 coding DNA: TGTGCCACCAGTTCTGGGCCAAATTACGAGCAGTACTTC. J is TRBJ2-7 and V is TRBV24-1, with D hard to call. Germline lookup yields CDR1 KGHDR and CDR2 SFDVKD. This CDR3 has 13 amino acids. The V end lost 6 bases, the J end lost 4 bases, and 12 bases lay between the germline ends.

The rearrangement uses TRBV5-1 and TRBJ2-5; 7 bases fit TRBD2. Germline CDR1 and CDR2: SGHRS and YFSETQ. J was trimmed by 2 bases and V by 3 bases; bases with no gene match: 4. This CDR3 comprises 14 residues. The CDR3 region has the DNA TGCGCCAGCAGCTCCACTAGCGTACAAGAGACCCAGTACTTC. Amino acids: CASSSTSVQETQYF. Combining the CDR3 with reference TRBV5-1 and TRBJ2-5 gives the whole variable domain KAGVTQTPRYLIKTRGQQVTLSCSPISGHRSVSWYQQTPGQGLQFLFEYFSETQRNKGNFPGRFSGRQFSNSRSEMNVSTLELGDSALYLCASSSTSVQETQYFGPGTRLLVL.

The chain recombines TRBV20-1 with TRBJ1-1; 8 bases line up with TRBD1. The V segment lost 5 bases and the J segment 5 bases; nucleotides outside the gene matches: 10. The length of the CDR3 is 14 residues. The germline gives CDR1 DFQATT, CDR2 SNEGSKA (reference sequence). The CDR3 region is CSALWTGRRTEAFF. The CDR3 DNA reads as TGCAGTGCTTTATGGACAGGGAGGAGGACTGAAGCTTTCTTT.

This clonotype was found a few times. J is TRBJ1-1 and V is TRBV3-1; possibly TRBD1 for D (5 bases). This CDR3 comprises 14 residues. Trimming took off 1 base at V and 10 bases at J, with 16 bases between the two ends. CDR1 is LGHDT and CDR2 is YNNKEL in the germline V gene (reference sequence). Here the CDR3 DNA reads TGTGCCAGCAGCCAAGTGCGCCACGGGAGGGGAGCTTTCTTT. Translated: CASSQVRHGRGAFF.

This clonotype was found many times. The chain uses TRBV6-6 and TRBJ1-5; possible D gene TRBD1, 5 bases. CDR1 and CDR2 (germline): MNHNY, SVGAGI (reference sequence). V was pared by 0 bases and J by 2 bases, with 11 bases between. The CDR3 totals 16 residues. CDR3 amino acids: CASSYSLGGGNQPQHF. The DNA of the CDR3 is TGTGCCAGCAGTTACTCCCTGGGGGGTGGCAATCAGCCCCAGCATTTT.

To note about this clonotype: Relative to the germline gene, one junction end is altered; a read error may explain this. The V call is TRBV3-1, the J call TRBJ2-5, with TRBD2 matching over 11 bases. Germline CDR1 and CDR2: LGHDT and YNNKEL (reference sequence). The CDR3 covers 20 residues. The CDR3 nucleotides read TGTACCAGCAGCCAAGATGTGCTGTACAGGGGACTAGCGGAAGAAGAGACCCAGTACTTC. It translates to CTSSQDVLYRGLAEEETQYF.

V gene TRBV2 combines with J gene TRBJ2-7, with 10 bases lining up with TRBD2. Germline CDR1 is SNHLY and CDR2 is FYNNEI. This CDR3 has 14 amino acids. Here the CDR3 reads CALAGGRTGYEQYF. CDR3 DNA: TGTGCTTTAGCGGGAGGTCGTACGGGTTACGAGCAGTACTTC.

This chain uses TRBV4-3 with TRBJ1-4; D is unresolved. V was trimmed by 1 base and J by 2 bases, leaving 5 bases between them. Per the germline V gene, CDR1 is LGHNA and CDR2 is YSLEER. This CDR3 is 14 amino acids long. The CDR3 DNA reads as TGCGCCAGCAGCCAAGGGGTGACTAATGAAAAACTGTTTTTT. Translating it yields CASSQGVTNEKLFF.

This clonotype was seen just once. This chain links TRBV7-2 with TRBJ2-5, with D maybe TRBD2 (5 bases). Germline V lookup: CDR1 SGHTA, CDR2 FQGNSA. The CDR3 contains 15 residues. V lost 3 bases and J lost 11, with 22 bases in between. For the CDR3, the DNA is TGTGCCAGCAGCTTCCAAACGTCCGGGAACCATGAGCAGTACTTC. As protein: CASSFQTSGNHEQYF.

The rearrangement links TRBV25-1 to TRBJ1-2; 8 bases line up with TRBD1. The CDR3 runs to 15 residues. The junction had 8 bases not matched to a gene; V was cut back by 6 bases and J by 2 bases. Germline values: CDR1 MGHDK, CDR2 SYGVNS. The CDR3 DNA follows: TGTGCCAGCAGGGGAGGACAGGGCCGCAACTATGGCTACACCTTC. It encodes CASRGGQGRNYGYTF.